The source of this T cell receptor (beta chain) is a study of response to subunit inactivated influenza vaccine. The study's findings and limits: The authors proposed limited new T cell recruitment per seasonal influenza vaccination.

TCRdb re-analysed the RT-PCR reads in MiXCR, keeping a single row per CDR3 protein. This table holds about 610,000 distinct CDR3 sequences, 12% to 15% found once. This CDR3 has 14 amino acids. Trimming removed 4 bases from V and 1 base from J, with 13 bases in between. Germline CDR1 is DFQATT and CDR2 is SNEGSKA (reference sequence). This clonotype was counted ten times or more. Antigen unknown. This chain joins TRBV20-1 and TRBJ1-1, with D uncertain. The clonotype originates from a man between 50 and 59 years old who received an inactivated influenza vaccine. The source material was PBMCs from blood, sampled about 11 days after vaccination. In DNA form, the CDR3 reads TGCAGTGCTACAGGCTGGGCCTCGAACACTGAAGCTTTCTTT. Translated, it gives CSATGWASNTEAFF.